The subject of this entry is one T cell receptor (beta chain). This receptor's antigen is unknown. No base-level quality is on record; no much larger clone is a single base apart. The data were obtained in a study of T cell repertoires in cytomegalovirus infection (dated by TCRdb to about 2019). At the level of the whole study: Alongside well-studied HLA-B-restricted epitopes, the peptide stimulations were aimed at recently identified HLA-C-restricted CMV epitopes, whose presentation resists viral immunomodulation. Because public TCR beta signatures pointed to carriage of CMV infection together with the matching HLA type, the HLA type of each donor mattered for the analysis. Results and caveats for the whole study, not just this receptor: The ex vivo response was dominated by HLA-C-restricted CMV-specific TCR beta clonotypes, which also provided the single most frequent clonotype in two of eight donors. Carriers of CMV infection plus the relevant HLA type were discriminated by the cumulative frequency of public TCR beta family members in the study cohort and in an independent roughly 370-donor cohort.

Instrument used: Illumina HiSeq 1500. TCRdb itself trimmed the public reads at Q25 with fastp, ran MiXCR and retained productive beta chains. Rows merge per CDR3 protein into single entries with the most common DNA and genes. This sample comprises 110,000 or so distinct CDR3 sequences, 30% of them detected only once. In total, the top ten clones hold roughly 40% of the sample. What this sample's treatment or condition label stands for: in vitro stimulation with specific CMV peptide epitopes to enrich CMV-specific T cells. There are 17 amino acids in the CDR3, from cysteine to phenylalanine inclusive. The only DNA kept is the CDR3, 51 bases in frame from the first base. In the germline V gene, CDR1 corresponds to SGHTA and CDR2 to FQGNSA. V drops 2 bases and J drops 5 bases, leaving 20 bases in between.

The sequence came from a human donor in good health (CMV status not recorded). Some clones in this sample may be carry-over from other donors' samples. The specimen comprised CD8+ T cells from cultured PBMCs, sampled from culture after CMV antigen stimulation. The rearrangement combines TRBV7-2 with TRBJ2-3; the D region possibly corresponds to TRBD2 (6 bases align). Read as DNA, the sequence is TGTGCCAGCAGCTTAAATCGGGGCGGAGAAGCGGGAGATACGCAGTATTTT. This translates into CASSLNRGGEAGDTQYF.